The 19 T cell receptor beta chains in this list originate from one sample, sequenced in a study of cytomegalovirus exposure and HLA in healthy donors. A multiplex PCR was run with 60 Vbeta primers and 13 Jbeta primers. TCRdb keeps only in-frame clones here, not all; method: immunoSEQ multiplex PCR. The sample contains over 200,000 clones, around 73% of which appear only once. Sequenced material: PBMCs. Receptor source: a male donor in good health and CMV-seronegative.

The rearrangement uses TRBV27 and TRBJ1-5; D unresolved. Germline V gives CDR1 MNHEY, CDR2 SMNVEV (reference sequence). This CDR3 is built from 15 residues. V was clipped by 0 bases and J by 0 bases, with 6 bases between them. This CDR3 reads CASSLSAASNQPQHF. The CDR3 region has the DNA TGTGCCAGCAGTTTATCGGCGGCTAGCAATCAGCCCCAGCATTTT.

The sample holds one count of this clone. The rearrangement joins TRBV29-1 to TRBJ2-1, with D hard to call. Germline lookup yields CDR1 SQVTM and CDR2 ANQGSEA. This CDR3 spans 13 amino acids. Trimming shortened V by 7 bases and J by 10 bases, and 20 bases separated the two germline ends. DNA for the CDR3: TGCAGCGGCCGCGCGAGCTCTTTCACCGAGCAGTTCTTC. This encodes CSGRASSFTEQFF.

This clone has more than one count but fewer than ten. The chain links TRBV7-6 to TRBJ2-6, with 9 bases identical to TRBD1. The CDR3 loop spans 17 amino acids. V trimming: 6 bases; J trimming: 0 bases; junction bases outside the gene matches: 6. Germline CDR1 is SGHVS and CDR2 is FNYEAQ. CDR3: CASRAGTGFSGANVLTF. CDR3 nucleotide sequence: TGTGCCAGCAGAGCCGGGACAGGGTTCTCTGGGGCCAACGTCCTGACTTTC. The variable domain in full, completed from reference TRBV7-6 and TRBJ2-6, reads GAGVSQSPRYKVTKRGQDVALRCDPISGHVSLYWYRQALGQGPEFLTYFNYEAQQDKSGLPNDRFSAERPEGSISTLTIQRTEQRDSAMYRCASRAGTGFSGANVLTFGAGSRLTVL.

This rearrangement joins TRBV6-4 to TRBJ2-2; 12 bases agree with TRBD2. The CDR3 has 22 residues. Looked up from germline, CDR1 is MRHNA and CDR2 is SNTAGT. J was trimmed by 5 bases and V by 0 bases; bases with no gene match: 19. The CDR3 is CASSDSIIFASGRGLETGELFF. The CDR3 nucleotides read TGTGCCAGCAGTGACTCGATAATATTCGCTAGCGGGAGGGGATTGGAGACCGGGGAGCTGTTTTTT.

V gene TRBV13 combines with J gene TRBJ2-3; 15 positions match TRBD2. J lost 0 bases, V lost 5 bases, and 9 bases had no gene match. Looked up from germline, CDR1 is PRHDT and CDR2 is FYEKMQ (reference sequence). The CDR3 is 19 amino acids. The CDR3 here is CASSILYGTSGRSTDTQYF. The CDR3 bases are TGTGCCAGCAGCATTTTATATGGGACTAGCGGGAGGAGCACAGATACGCAGTATTTT. Variable domain in full (rest from reference TRBV13 and TRBJ2-3): AAGVIQSPRHLIKEKRETATLKCYPIPRHDTVYWYQQGPGQDPQFLISFYEKMQSDKGSIPDRFSAQQFSDYHSELNMSSLELGDSALYFCASSILYGTSGRSTDTQYFGPGTRLTVL.

This clone has only one observation. V gene TRBV19 combines with J gene TRBJ2-3; D possibly corresponds to TRBD2 (6 bases). Germline CDR1 reads LNHDA; CDR2 reads SQIVND (reference sequence). V was shortened by 5 bases and J by 1 base, with 16 bases between the two germline ends. The CDR3 is 16 amino acids. The CDR3 bases are TGTGCCAGTAGTCCCGGGACTCCCTTAGGCACAGATACGCAGTATTTT. Encoded protein: CASSPGTPLGTDTQYF.

The rearrangement joins TRBV6-1 to TRBJ1-2; 9 bases match TRBD1. Per germline, CDR1 MNHNS and CDR2 SASEGT. This CDR3 is 15 amino acids long. J was trimmed by 12 bases and V by 1 base; bases with no gene match: 12. As DNA, the CDR3 is TGTGCCAGCAGTGAAGGGAACCGGGACAGGGCCGTGCACACCTTC. As protein: CASSEGNRDRAVHTF.

This clone was seen a handful of times. This chain joins TRBV5-6 and TRBJ2-5; 8 nucleotides match TRBD2. The closer fit of TRBJ2-7 to the DNA end suggests the J call may be wrong. In germline, CDR1 is SGHDT, CDR2 YYEEEE. This CDR3 spans 16 amino acids. The CDR3, as DNA: TGTGCCAGCAGCCCACCAGCGGGAGAGTTCTCCTACGAGCAGTACTTC. Encoded protein: CASSPPAGEFSYEQYF.

The chain is built from TRBV28 and TRBJ1-5; TRBD1 aligns across 8 bases. The V segment lost 5 bases and the J segment 0 bases; nucleotides outside the gene matches: 6. Germline V gene data show CDR1 as MDHEN and CDR2 as SYDVKM. CDR3 length: 16 residues. CDR3 region: CASSKATGASNQPQHF. The CDR3 DNA reads TGTGCCAGCAGTAAGGCGACAGGGGCTAGCAATCAGCCCCAGCATTTT. Looking up the rest from reference TRBV28 and TRBJ1-5 gives the full variable domain: DVKVTQSSRYLVKRTGEKVFLECVQDMDHENMFWYRQDPGLGLRLIYFSYDVKMKEKGDIPEGYSVSREKKERFSLILESASTNQTSMYLCASSKATGASNQPQHFGDGTRLSIL.

J is TRBJ2-1 and V is TRBV18; 13 bases line up with TRBD2. CDR1 KGHSH and CDR2 LQKENI come from the germline V gene. The CDR3 spans 14 residues. V lost 6 bases and J lost 8; bases outside the gene matches: 4. This chain's CDR3 is CASSGLAGVDEQFF. The CDR3 nucleotides read TGTGCCAGCTCTGGACTAGCGGGAGTGGATGAGCAGTTCTTC.

V usage is TRBV15 and J usage is TRBJ2-5; 7 bases are a match to TRBD2. The CDR3 covers 14 residues. Germline V gene data show CDR1 as LNHNV and CDR2 as YYDKDF (reference sequence). V was clipped by 3 bases and J by 4 bases; unmatched bases: 5. The DNA for the CDR3 is TGTGCCACCAGCAGGGATGGCGGGGGAGAGACCCAGTACTTC. The encoded protein is CATSRDGGGETQYF.

This chain connects TRBV7-8 to TRBJ2-5; D may be TRBD2 (6 bases). Germline V gives CDR1 SGHVS, CDR2 FQNEAQ. Trimming cost V 5 bases and J 5 bases, with 21 bases left between them. The CDR3 sequence is 16 residues long. The CDR3 DNA reads as TGTGCCAGCAGCGCCGTAGCGGAGAGGCCGGGTGAGACCCAGTACTTC. Protein product: CASSAVAERPGETQYF.

The table lists this clone with a count of one. The V gene is TRBV27, the J gene TRBJ1-6; D is unresolved. Germline CDR1 is MNHEY and CDR2 is SMNVEV (reference sequence). The CDR3 loop spans 12 amino acids. Trimming stripped 4 bases from V and 10 bases from J, with 8 bases between. This CDR3 reads CASSSLGSPLHF. DNA of the CDR3: TGTGCCAGCAGTTCCCTGGGCTCACCCCTCCACTTT.

Worth noting for this clone: At the DNA level, this CDR3 is encoded by other sequences in the same sample as well. The chain employs TRBV6-4 and TRBJ1-2; D is possibly TRBD1 (5 bases). CDR3 length equals 14 residues. Germline CDR1 reads MRHNA; CDR2 reads SNTAGT. The ends were cut back, 3 bases at V and 3 bases at J, with 11 bases in the middle. The DNA for the CDR3 is TGTGCCAGCAGTGAAGGGAGGGGCGACTATGGCTACACCTTC. Amino acids: CASSEGRGDYGYTF.

This clone was seen once. The chain has TRBV6-5 and TRBJ2-7, with D possibly TRBD2 on 6 matching bases. V gave up 4 bases and J gave up 4 bases, with 17 bases separating them. CDR3 length: 15 residues. Per germline, CDR1 MNHEY and CDR2 SVGAGI. CDR3 coding DNA: TGTGCCAGCAGTTCCTCCGGGACTGGATTTTACGAGCAGTACTTC. It yields the protein CASSSSGTGFYEQYF.

This clone is a singleton in its sample. The chain carries TRBV5-1 and TRBJ2-1; the match to TRBD2 covers 8 bases. The V and J ends lost 4 bases and 7 bases, in that order; junction bases with no gene match: 22. There are 19 residues in the CDR3. The germline V gene has CDR1 SGHRS and CDR2 YFSETQ. As DNA, the CDR3 is TGCGCCAGCAGCCCTATTGAATTCAGGGCGGGAGGCACTGATAATGAGCAGTTCTTC. This codes for CASSPIEFRAGGTDNEQFF.

J is TRBJ1-2 and V is TRBV29-1; D gene uncertain. CDR1 and CDR2 (germline): SQVTM, ANQGSEA. This CDR3 region has 12 residues. The germline V and J ends were trimmed by 0 bases and 8 bases, with 10 bases remaining between them. The CDR3 here is CSVEDPVLGYTF. The CDR3 DNA reads TGCAGCGTTGAAGACCCCGTTTTGGGCTACACCTTC.

About this clone itself: The junction departs from germline at one end; a sequencing error may be responsible. CDR3 sequence: CASREVMNTEAFF. As DNA, the CDR3 is TGTGCCAGCAGGGAAGTTATGAACACTGAAGCTTTCTTT. The gene calls are TRBV2 and TRBJ1-1; no firm D call. CDR3 length: 13 amino acids. Per the germline V gene, CDR1 is SNHLY and CDR2 is FYNNEI.

This chain links TRBV25-1 with TRBJ1-2; the match to TRBD1 covers 7 bases. The CDR3 has 13 residues. V dropped 5 bases and J dropped 5; count of bases not matched to a gene: 5. CDR1 is MGHDK and CDR2 is SYGVNS in the germline V gene. CDR3 residues: CASSQGTVYGYTF. In nucleotides, the CDR3 is TGTGCCAGCAGTCAAGGGACAGTATATGGCTACACCTTC.